This paragraph covers one TCR beta chain sequence. The data originate from a study of preoperative IRX-2 immunotherapy in early breast cancer. Treatment denoted: preoperative locoregional IRX-2 cytokine immunotherapy. Preoperative locoregional IRX-2 cytokine immunotherapy was tested in the phase Ib source study. Using immunoSEQ multiplex PCR, the repertoire was profiled, and TCRdb retains in-frame clones only, with some absent. The sample yields tens of thousands of clones, roughly 80% seen once. The junction had 14 bases not matched to a gene; V was cut back by 10 bases and J by 1 base. Germline CDR1 and CDR2: MNHGY and SAAAGT. The CDR3 is 16 residues long.

The clonotype was recovered from a human donor with breast cancer. This sequence joins TRBV6-8 and TRBJ1-1; 8 bases fit TRBD1. The material was lymph node tissue, obtained before IRX-2 immunotherapy. CDR3 protein: CAISTGQGTGNTEAFF. The CDR3 nucleotides read TGTGCCATCAGCACAGGACAGGGCACCGGGAACACTGAAGCTTTCTTT.